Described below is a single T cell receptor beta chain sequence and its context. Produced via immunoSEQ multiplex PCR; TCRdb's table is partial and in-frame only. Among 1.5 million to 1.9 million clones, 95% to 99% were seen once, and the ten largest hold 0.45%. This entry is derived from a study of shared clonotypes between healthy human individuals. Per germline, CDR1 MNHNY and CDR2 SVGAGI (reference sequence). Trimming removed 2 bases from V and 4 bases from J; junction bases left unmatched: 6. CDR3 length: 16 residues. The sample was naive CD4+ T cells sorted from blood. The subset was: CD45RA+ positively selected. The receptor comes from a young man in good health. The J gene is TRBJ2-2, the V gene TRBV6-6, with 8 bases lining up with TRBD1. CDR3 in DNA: TGTGCCAGCAGTTACCCCGGACAGGGCCGCACCGGGGAGCTGTTTTTT. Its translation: CASSYPGQGRTGELFF.